This TCR beta chain emerged from a study of blood T cell repertoires in COVID-19. The table came from immunoSEQ multiplex PCR; TCRdb's copy has only in-frame clones and leaves some out. The repertoire holds tens of thousands of clones, with around 88% as singletons. Per germline, CDR1 SGHAT and CDR2 FQNNGV. Trimming cost V 1 base and J 4 bases, with 15 bases left between them. This CDR3 contains 16 residues. Sequenced input: peripheral blood. The chain joins TRBV11-2 to TRBJ2-3; possibly TRBD2 for D (5 bases). The TCR sequence derives from a man between 50 and 59 years old with active COVID-19. The CDR3 protein is CASSLAFLRASDTQYF. Here the CDR3 DNA reads TGTGCCAGCAGCTTAGCGTTCTTGAGGGCTTCAGATACGCAGTATTTT.